The 14 T cell receptor beta chains in this list originate from one sample, sequenced in a study of CD8 T cells in Susac syndrome. Reverse transcription of about 0.45 to 1 ug RNA used random hexamers. MiXCR, applied by TCRdb to the immunoSEQ multiplex PCR reads, yields one record per CDR3 protein. Of about 130,000 distinct CDR3 sequences listed, around nine tenths are singletons. The sample taken for sequencing was CD8+ T cells from PBMCs. Receptor source: a human donor with multiple sclerosis.

The chain has TRBV9 and TRBJ2-7; the match to TRBD2 covers 9 bases. The germline V gene has CDR1 SGDLS and CDR2 YYNGEE. J lost 7 bases, V lost 4 bases, and 21 bases had no gene match. CDR3 length: 18 amino acids. In nucleotides, the CDR3 is TGTGCCAGCAGCCCGGGTCCCGAAGGGTCTAGCGGGATCGGGGAGCAGTACTTC. This gives the protein CASSPGPEGSSGIGEQYF.

The chain uses TRBV7-9 and TRBJ1-5; tentatively, D is TRBD1 (6 bases). This CDR3 region has 14 residues. Germline CDR1 SEHNR, CDR2 FQNEAQ (reference sequence). The ends were cut back, 5 bases at V and 9 bases at J, with 17 bases in the middle. CDR3 nucleotides: TGTGCCAGCAGCGATGAGGGGGATAGGGGGCCCCAGCATTTT. This codes for CASSDEGDRGPQHF.

Turning to this clonotype: The CDR3 does not end in the conserved phenylalanine or tryptophan, so this is likely a read error. The CDR3 DNA follows: TGTGCCAGCAGCCAGCAGGGAGTATTCTCCTACGAGCAGTACCTC. It encodes CASSQQGVFSYEQYL. V and J are TRBV3-1 and TRBJ2-7; either TRBD1 or TRBD2 may fit D (5 bases each). V lost 3 bases and J 0 bases, leaving 12 bases between the germline ends. This CDR3 is 15 amino acids long. Germline loops: CDR1 LGHDT, CDR2 YNNKEL (reference sequence).

This clonotype was seen just once. The chain links TRBV6-2 or TRBV6-3 to TRBJ2-2; D is uncertain. Germline CDR1 reads MNHEY; CDR2 reads SVGEGT. Trimming left V 4 bases short and J 7 bases short, with 16 bases between. The CDR3 runs to 15 residues. In DNA form, the CDR3 reads TGTGCCAGCAGTTTTGGGGTCGACTTAGGCGGGGAGCTGTTTTTT. Its protein product is CASSFGVDLGGELFF.

The chain employs TRBV6-5 and TRBJ1-5; possibly TRBD1 for D (5 bases). Per the germline V gene, CDR1 is MNHEY and CDR2 is SVGAGI. V was trimmed by 4 bases and J by 3 bases, leaving 13 bases between them. This CDR3 has 15 amino acids. The CDR3 protein is CASSLSQGTNQPQHF. The CDR3, as DNA: TGTGCCAGCAGTTTAAGCCAGGGTACCAATCAGCCCCAGCATTTT.

The rearrangement joins TRBV20-1 to TRBJ1-5, with TRBD1 identical over 12 bases. Germline V gene sequence: CDR1 DFQATT, CDR2 SNEGSKA (reference sequence). V dropped 0 bases and J dropped 6; count of bases not matched to a gene: 3. This CDR3 is built from 15 residues. The CDR3 region has the DNA TGCAGTGCTAGAGAGGGACAGGGGGCTTCTCAGCCCCAGCATTTT. Translated, it gives CSAREGQGASQPQHF.

CDR3 amino acids: CASSYSTGKEGDTEAFF. The CDR3 bases are TGTGCCAGCAGTTACTCGACAGGGAAGGAGGGTGACACTGAAGCTTTCTTT. The V and J genes are TRBV6-5 and TRBJ1-1, with 7 bases lining up with TRBD1. CDR3 size: 17 residues. The germline V gene has CDR1 MNHEY and CDR2 SVGAGI. V was pared by 0 bases and J by 3 bases, with 10 bases of the junction left unmatched.

The count of this clonotype is one. The gene calls are TRBV16 and TRBJ1-2, with D hard to call. CDR3 size: 13 residues. Germline lookup yields CDR1 KGHSY and CDR2 FQNENV. V lost 0 bases, J lost 8 bases, and 10 bases lay in between. Here the CDR3 reads CASSQSQREGYTF. In DNA form, the CDR3 reads TGTGCCAGCAGCCAATCGCAGCGGGAGGGCTACACCTTC.

The chain recombines TRBV29-1 with TRBJ2-1; no clear D gene. The V end was cut by 6 bases, the J end by 15 bases, with 21 bases between. There are 12 residues in the CDR3. Germline V lookup: CDR1 SQVTM, CDR2 ANQGSEA. The CDR3 coding sequence is TGCAGCGTCTACCTGGGCCAAGACGGAATGTTCTTC. Amino acids: CSVYLGQDGMFF.

The chain has TRBV18 and TRBJ1-1; D uncertain. This CDR3 region has 15 residues. V was trimmed by 3 bases and J by 4 bases, leaving 15 bases between them. Germline V CDR1 and CDR2: KGHSH, LQKENI. CDR3 nucleotides: TGTGCCAGCTCACCTAAGACAAAGGGTGGCACTGAAGCTTTCTTT. This translates into CASSPKTKGGTEAFF.

This clonotype was detected once. This sequence joins TRBV5-6 and TRBJ1-2; 9 bases are shared with TRBD1. CDR1 SGHDT and CDR2 YYEEEE come from the germline V gene. The CDR3 is 13 residues long. V shed 6 bases and J 3 bases; nucleotides not matched to a gene: 3. The CDR3 sequence is CASKTGGYYGYTF. In DNA form, the CDR3 reads TGTGCCAGCAAAACAGGGGGCTACTATGGCTACACCTTC.

V and J are TRBV3-1 and TRBJ2-1, with D possibly TRBD1 on 6 matching bases. The CDR3 spans 17 residues. V gave up 3 bases and J gave up 4 bases, with 19 bases separating them. Germline CDR1 LGHDT, CDR2 YNNKEL (reference sequence). As DNA, the CDR3 is TGTGCCAGCAGCCATCATTACGAGGGACACGCTTACAATGAGCAGTTCTTC. Residues: CASSHHYEGHAYNEQFF.

J is TRBJ1-2 and V is TRBV5-1; possible D gene TRBD1, 5 bases. Trimming cost V 3 bases and J 0 bases, with 12 bases left between them. CDR1 is SGHRS and CDR2 is YFSETQ in the germline V gene. The CDR3 covers 15 residues. The CDR3 bases are TGCGCCAGCAGCTCACTCCAGGGTACTAACTATGGCTACACCTTC. Translating gives CASSSLQGTNYGYTF.

The V and J genes are TRBV27 and TRBJ2-2; D remains ambiguous. The CDR3 runs to 14 residues. V lost 2 bases and J lost 5, with 9 bases in between. Germline lookup yields CDR1 MNHEY and CDR2 SMNVEV (reference sequence). For the CDR3, the DNA is TGTGCCAGCAGTTTAGGGCACGGGACCGGGGAGCTGTTTTTT. Translating gives CASSLGHGTGELFF.